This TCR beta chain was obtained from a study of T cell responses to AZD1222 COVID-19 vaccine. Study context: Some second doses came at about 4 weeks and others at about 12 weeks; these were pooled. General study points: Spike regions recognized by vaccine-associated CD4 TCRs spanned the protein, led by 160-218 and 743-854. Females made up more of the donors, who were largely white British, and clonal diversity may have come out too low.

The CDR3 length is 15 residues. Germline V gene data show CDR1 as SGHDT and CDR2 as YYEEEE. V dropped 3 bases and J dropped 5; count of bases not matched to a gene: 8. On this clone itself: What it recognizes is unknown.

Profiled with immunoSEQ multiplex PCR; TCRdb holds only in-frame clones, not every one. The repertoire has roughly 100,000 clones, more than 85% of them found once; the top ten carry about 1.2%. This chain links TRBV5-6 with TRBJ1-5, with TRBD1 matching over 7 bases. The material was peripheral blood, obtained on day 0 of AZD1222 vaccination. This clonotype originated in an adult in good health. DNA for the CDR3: TGTGCCAGCAGCTGGATGGGACAGAGTCATCAGCCCCAGCATTTT. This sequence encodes CASSWMGQSHQPQHF.